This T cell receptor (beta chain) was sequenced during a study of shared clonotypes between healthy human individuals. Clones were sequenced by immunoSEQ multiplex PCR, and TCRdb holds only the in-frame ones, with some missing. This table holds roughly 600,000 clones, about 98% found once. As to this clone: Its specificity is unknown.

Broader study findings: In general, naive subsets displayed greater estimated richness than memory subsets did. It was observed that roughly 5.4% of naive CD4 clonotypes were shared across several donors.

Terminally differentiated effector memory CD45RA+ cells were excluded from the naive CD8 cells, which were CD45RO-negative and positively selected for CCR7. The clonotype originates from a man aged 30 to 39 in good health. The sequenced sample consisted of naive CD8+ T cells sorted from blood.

The CDR3 DNA is TGTGCCAGCAGTTCGGAGGTGACCTACGAGCAGTACTTC. It specifies CASSSEVTYEQYF. The chain links TRBV27 to TRBJ2-7; D is perhaps TRBD2 (5 bases). Trimming shortened V by 4 bases and J by 2 bases, and 9 bases separated the two germline ends. This CDR3 contains 13 residues. Germline assignment: CDR1 MNHEY and CDR2 SMNVEV (reference sequence).